This TCR beta chain stems from a study of cytomegalovirus exposure and HLA in healthy donors. Clones were read by immunoSEQ multiplex PCR, and TCRdb kept only the in-frame ones, dropping some. Here the sample spans hundreds of thousands of clones, more than 80% being singletons. The sample taken for sequencing was PBMCs. This receptor was identified in a young woman in good health and CMV-seronegative.

The CDR3 region has the DNA TGTGCCAGCAGTATCACCACGGCGACAGGCCCCAATGAGCAGTTCTTC. The encoded protein is CASSITTATGPNEQFF. The chain has TRBV6-6 and TRBJ2-1; weak D call: TRBD1 (6 bases). With 5 bases removed from V and 6 bases from J, the gap between germline ends came to 20 bases. The CDR3 sequence is 16 residues long. Germline CDR1 is MNHNY and CDR2 is SVGAGI (reference sequence).